Listed here are 11 T cell receptor beta chains from one sample, sequenced in a study of blood T cell repertoires in COVID-19. The data were produced by immunoSEQ multiplex PCR, yet TCRdb's version contains in-frame clones alone and is incomplete. The profile shows 200,000 or so clones, over 80% of them singletons. Sequenced input: peripheral blood. The receptor set was obtained from a woman in her twenties or thirties with acute or convalescent COVID-19.

This clone was detected only a few times. The rearrangement links TRBV5-4 to TRBJ2-5; D is unclear. The CDR3 has 15 residues. Germline V lookup: CDR1 SGHNT, CDR2 YYREEE (reference sequence). Trimming shortened V by 4 bases and J by 0 bases, and 13 bases separated the two germline ends. The CDR3 loop is CASSPPRGNQETQYF. The CDR3 DNA reads as TGTGCCAGCAGCCCCCCCAGAGGCAACCAAGAGACCCAGTACTTC.

The chain carries TRBV20-1 and TRBJ2-7, with 7 nucleotides matching TRBD1. Germline V lookup: CDR1 DFQATT, CDR2 SNEGSKA (reference sequence). The junction had 4 bases not matched to a gene; V was cut back by 3 bases and J by 2 bases. The CDR3 is 13 residues long. The CDR3 sequence: CSASLQGPYEQYF. The CDR3 nucleotides read TGCAGTGCTAGTTTACAGGGGCCCTACGAGCAGTACTTC.

The chain uses TRBV6-5 and TRBJ1-6; D unresolved. Germline CDR1 reads MNHEY; CDR2 reads SVGAGI. Trimming removed 5 bases at V and 9 bases at J, with 14 bases between. CDR3 size: 14 residues. CDR3 residues: CASSLGRFFSPLHF. CDR3 nucleotide sequence: TGTGCCAGCAGTCTAGGGAGGTTCTTTTCACCCCTCCACTTT.

This clone has only one observation. The V call is TRBV5-1, the J call TRBJ1-2; maybe TRBD1 (5 bases). CDR3 length: 14 residues. Germline V gene lookup returns CDR1 SGHRS and CDR2 YFSETQ. The V end lost 0 bases, the J end lost 8 bases, and 14 bases lay between the germline ends. The CDR3, as DNA: TGCGCCAGCAGCTTGGGGCAGGGATTGGGGGGCTACACCTTC. Amino acids: CASSLGQGLGGYTF.

The gene calls are TRBV5-1 and TRBJ1-2, with 11 positions matching TRBD1. CDR1 SGHRS and CDR2 YFSETQ come from the germline V gene. The CDR3 totals 15 residues. The V gene end was trimmed by 4 bases and the J gene end by 6 bases; junction bases not matched to a gene: 8. The CDR3 loop is CASSVTGTGGDGYTF. The CDR3 nucleotides read TGCGCCAGCAGCGTCACCGGGACAGGGGGTGATGGCTACACCTTC.

This sequence joins TRBV5-8 and TRBJ2-3; 9 bases agree with TRBD1. Germline CDR1 SGHTS, CDR2 YDEGEE. The CDR3 contains 15 residues. With V trimmed by 4 bases and J by 4 bases, 7 bases remained unmatched. This CDR3 is CASSITGGAADTQYF. The CDR3 DNA follows: TGTGCCAGCAGCATTACAGGGGGCGCGGCAGATACGCAGTATTTT.

This sequence joins TRBV3-1 (or the pseudogene TRBV3-2) and TRBJ1-2, with D hard to call. V was clipped by 1 base and J by 4 bases, with 4 bases between them. This CDR3 is 12 amino acids long. From germline, CDR1 is LGHDT and CDR2 YNNKEL (reference sequence). CDR3: CASSQGPYGYTF. The CDR3 DNA reads as TGTGCCAGCAGCCAAGGGCCCTATGGCTACACCTTC.

The chain joins TRBV7-6 to TRBJ2-7; tentative D call: TRBD2 (5 bases). Trimming took 0 bases from V and 0 from J, leaving 12 bases between them. This CDR3 comprises 16 residues. Germline loops: CDR1 SGHVS, CDR2 FNYEAQ. In DNA, the CDR3 is TGTGCCAGCAGCTTAGCGGCCCGGGATTTCTCCTACGAGCAGTACTTC. Amino acid sequence: CASSLAARDFSYEQYF.

J is TRBJ2-5 and V is TRBV13; D is undetermined. V shed 0 bases and J shed 2 bases, with 7 bases lying between them. Germline CDR1 reads PRHDT; CDR2 reads FYEKMQ (reference sequence). The CDR3 has 14 amino acids. Here the CDR3 DNA reads TGTGCCAGCAGCTTAGGCCTCGGGCAAGAGACCCAGTACTTC. Protein sequence: CASSLGLGQETQYF.

This chain uses TRBV7-9 with TRBJ2-2; 9 nucleotides line up with TRBD1. The CDR3 is 18 residues long. The V gene end was trimmed by 1 base and the J gene end by 4 bases; junction bases not matched to a gene: 10. CDR1 SEHNR and CDR2 FQNEAQ come from the germline V gene (reference sequence). CDR3 coding DNA: TGTGCCAGCAGCTTAGGGTGGCGACAGGGGGAAGGCACCGGGGAGCTGTTTTTT. It specifies CASSLGWRQGEGTGELFF.

The genes are TRBV28 and TRBJ1-2; D might be TRBD1 (5 bases). Looked up from germline, CDR1 is MDHEN and CDR2 is SYDVKM. The CDR3 is made up of 13 amino acids. Trimming pared 7 bases from V and 5 bases from J, leaving 14 bases between. For the CDR3, the DNA is TGTGCCAGCACCCCCGGGGGGGTATATGGCTACACCTTC. Its translation: CASTPGGVYGYTF.